This note documents a single T cell receptor (beta chain) sequence. Its binding antigen is unknown. Base qualities were left out, and no much larger clone turns up one base away. These data belong to a study of shared clonotypes between healthy human individuals (dated by TCRdb to the early 2020s). Turning to the overall study: The cohort included three men and a couple of women between 18 and 49 years of age. Per donor, three plates each were used for CD4 naive and CD4 memory, two for CD8 naive, and one for CD8 memory. To estimate repertoire size and how much clonotype sharing occurs between individuals, the study deeply sequenced the blood TCR repertoires of about five healthy adults. To increase sequencing depth and limit assay-specific biases, TCR repertoire library preparation and sequencing were carried out by different laboratories using diverse techniques. Each donor's leukapheresis produced roughly between about 0.85 and 10 billion PBMCs. Broader findings and caveats from the paper: When several donors were compared, the shared fraction of clonotypes was about 5% for naive CD4, around 3.5% for naive CD8, roughly 2.5% for memory CD4, and less than 0.5% for memory CD8. The small number of donors limited the genetic and exposure-history diversity represented. Even with the large sequencing depth, rarefaction of the sorted-subset datasets indicated that sequencing was incomplete. Sampling was limited to blood, and TCR repertoires in tissue likely differ from TCR repertoires in blood. Based on pairwise subsampling, the degree of clonotype sharing among donors was expected to be affected by sequencing depth. Naive subsets generally had larger estimated clonotype richness than memory subsets. Clonotypes shared by all four sorted-subset donors showed higher generation probabilities than non-shared clonotypes.

The donors were healthy, HIV-negative adults with no recently reported acute infections or vaccinations. Every donor was a Caucasian adult living in Nashville, Tennessee, USA. Magnetic negative selection was used to enrich CD4+ T cells, after which naive cells were positively selected on CD45RA and the negative fraction became the memory subset. Blood was collected by leukapheresis, and PBMCs were isolated by Ficoll-Histopaque density gradient centrifugation and then cryopreserved in liquid nitrogen vapor phase. Analytical flow cytometry was used to check the purity and quantity of every magnetically sorted T cell population. From each sorted fraction, genomic DNA was isolated and quantified by UV absorbance on a Nanodrop 2000c. The V and J ends are trimmed by 3 bases and 4 bases, leaving 10 bases between them. The germline V gene (reference sequence) sets CDR1 to LNHDA and CDR2 to SQIVND. Taken from cysteine to phenylalanine, the CDR3 has 15 residues. Only the CDR3 part of the read is kept: 45 bases, read in frame from the first base.

Using the deep immunoSEQ assay, TCR CDR3 regions were amplified from genomic DNA by multiplex PCR. Genomic DNA extracted from each cell subset was distributed evenly over all wells of several immunoSEQ 96-well plates, and each plate served as one replicate. Each replicate PCR for sorted subsets received about 210 ng genomic DNA, equal to some 32,000 T cell genomes. Purified libraries were measured with a Qubit 3.0 fluorometer, size-checked on a Bioanalyzer 2100, and measured again with the KAPA Library Quantification kit. Each immunoSEQ 96-well plate was sequenced on its own single-read 150-cycle Illumina NextSeq 550 flow cell. The paper's data handling went like this. The immunoSEQ output contained only junctional sequences without quality scores, so filtering could not match that applied to full-length reads. Sequences were annotated with PyIR, a Python wrapper for IgBLAST v1.9, and V/J genes and CDR3 were assigned using IMGT germline references. Any read was removed if the V/J assignment was weak (E-value above 1e-6), the CDR3 was missing, or the read contained stop codons, out-of-frame junctions, or ambiguous translated residues. V3J clonotypes were defined as sequences sharing an identical inferred V gene, J gene, and CDR3 amino acid sequence. To compute the percentage overlap between repertoires, the number of shared unique clonotypes was divided by the size of the smaller repertoire. RTK rarefaction, the Chao1 estimator, and Recon v2.1 estimates of unobserved clonotypes were used to assess repertoire richness. Generation probabilities for all TCRbeta clonotypes obtained by the gDNA method from a handful of donors were computed using OLGA. TCRdb limited this immuneACCESS table to in-frame rearrangements with V and J called. A share of clones is missing; checked studies link under half to unresolved V genes, and the rest is unexplained. V and J calls and clone size come straight from that table; D and trimming were deduced from the DNA. The sample table records 2 million to 3 million clones; under 95% of these occur just once. The ten largest make up roughly 0.39% of the sample.

The chain joins TRBV19 to TRBJ2-6; the D gene is perhaps TRBD1 or TRBD2, each of them matching over 6 bases. Sequencing input: naive CD4+ T cells from PBMCs. Interpreted using the paper, the cell subset or site label stands for: CD45RA+ positively selected. The origin of this receptor is a man younger than 30 in good health. Some clones in this sample may be carry-over from other donors' samples. The CDR3 is CASSIWGAGANVLTF. Here is the DNA: TGTGCCAGTAGTATCTGGGGGGCCGGGGCCAACGTCCTGACTTTC. The entire variable domain, with the stretches around the CDR3 drawn from the reference TRBV19 and TRBJ2-6 proteins, is DGGITQSPKYLFRKEGQNVTLSCEQNLNHDAMYWYRQDPGQGLRLIYYSQIVNDFQKGDIAEGYSVSREKKESFPLTVTSAQKNPTAFYLCASSIWGAGANVLTFGAGSRLTVL.